This TCR beta chain was sequenced for a study of blood T cell repertoires in COVID-19. Study-level information: Samples came from the United States, Italy and Spain, spanning acute and convalescent COVID-19. T cells, B-cell-depleted T cells, or PBMCs supplied cDNA or gDNA.

In the source study's methods: Reference gene primers were amplified, and this amplification served to estimate nucleated cell counts. The repertoire was sequenced with immunoSEQ multiplex PCR; TCRdb's copy has only in-frame clones and lacks some. Clone size and V and J calls were adopted from that table, with D and trimming inferred from the DNA. The data show 90,000 to 140,000 clones, with 65% to 90% seen just once and less than 45% held by the top ten. The germline V and J ends were trimmed by 1 base and 5 bases, with 17 bases remaining between them. The CDR3 spans 16 residues. Germline lookup yields CDR1 LGHNA and CDR2 YSLEER.

The clonotype originates from an elderly man with acute or convalescent COVID-19. The rearrangement joins TRBV4-3 to TRBJ2-5, with D possibly matching TRBD2 (6 bases). The sample taken for sequencing was peripheral blood. The chain's CDR3 is CASSQATRGARETQYF. The CDR3 DNA follows: TGCGCCAGCAGCCAAGCGACTAGAGGGGCCCGGGAGACCCAGTACTTC.